This T cell receptor (beta chain) comes out of a study of CD8+ T cells in alopecia areata. Extraction and reverse transcription of RNA yielded cDNA as the sequencing template. Sequenced by immunoSEQ multiplex PCR; TCRdb stores in-frame clones only, minus some. The sample holds about 300,000 clones; 55% to 70% are singletons and the top ten take more than 1.5%. Findings and limits, study-wide: A single nonresponder leaves the baseline CD8+ expansion link to response uncertain. Clonality was higher in lesional than normal scalp, especially in alopecia totalis/universalis. Scalp clonality and expanded CD8+ clones among the top 100 fell significantly with tofacitinib.

Comments on this clone: Its matching antigen is unknown.

The CDR3 covers 13 residues. Germline assignment: CDR1 SQVTM and CDR2 ANQGSEA. J gave up 4 bases and V 1 base, and 1 base lay outside the gene matches. Described treatment: oral pan-JAK inhibitor, 5-10 mg twice daily. This rearrangement joins TRBV29-1 to TRBJ1-2, with 9 positions matching TRBD1. The clonotype comes from a human donor with alopecia areata. Sequenced here: CD4+ T cells sorted from blood, sampled at week 24, from a patient treated with tofacitinib. CDR3 bases: TGCAGCGTTGAAGTGGGACAGGGCTATGGCTACACCTTC. This translates into CSVEVGQGYGYTF.